These 14 T cell receptor beta chains were sequenced from one sample in a study of T-cell reconstitution after alpha-beta-depleted transplantation in children. Unique molecular identifiers were used to barcode this TCRbeta library. MiXCR was run by TCRdb on the PCR reads, yielding one entry per CDR3 protein. This table holds some 300,000 distinct CDR3 sequences, around 9.1% found once. Sequencing used PBMCs, obtained before TCRalphabeta/CD19-depleted stem cell transplant. The receptors shown here come from a boy younger than two with acute myeloid leukemia, due to receive a stem cell transplant.

The V call is TRBV20-1, the J call TRBJ2-3, with 8 positions matching TRBD2. The CDR3 sequence is 15 residues long. Germline V lookup: CDR1 DFQATT, CDR2 SNEGSKA (reference sequence). V gave up 4 bases and J gave up 9 bases; unmatched junction bases: 15. CDR3 sequence (DNA): TGCAGTGCTACAGATCGGGGGGGCGGGAGTGAGACGCAGTATTTT. Its protein is CSATDRGGGSETQYF.

Many counts were recorded for this clonotype. This CDR3 reads CSARTASGSYEQYF. CDR3 nucleotides: TGCAGTGCTAGAACAGCTAGCGGGTCCTACGAGCAGTACTTC. The chain links TRBV20-1 to TRBJ2-7; 8 bases line up with TRBD2. CDR1 is DFQATT, CDR2 SNEGSKA, per germline (reference sequence). The CDR3 is 14 amino acids. V gave up 2 bases and J gave up 1 base; unmatched junction bases: 4.

This clonotype was observed at least ten times. The V gene is TRBV28, the J gene TRBJ2-5, with 10 bases aligning to TRBD2. Losses at the gene ends were 2 bases for V and 2 bases for J; bases not matched to a gene: 2. The CDR3 runs 15 residues. The germline CDR1 and CDR2 sequences are MDHEN and SYDVKM. CDR3 residues: CASSLASGGQETQYF. In DNA, the CDR3 is TGTGCCAGCAGTTTAGCTAGCGGGGGACAAGAGACCCAGTACTTC.

The table lists this clonotype with a few counts. The chain recombines TRBV7-2 with TRBJ2-2; 12 bases line up with TRBD2. J gave up 4 bases and V 0 bases, and 3 bases lay outside the gene matches. The CDR3 totals 17 residues. The germline gives CDR1 SGHTA, CDR2 FQGNSA. CDR3 DNA sequence: TGTGCCAGCAGCTTAGCGTGGGGACTAGCGGGCACCGGGGAGCTGTTTTTT. Its protein product is CASSLAWGLAGTGELFF.

On this clonotype: Germline is not matched at one junction end, which may reflect a read error. The chain employs TRBV7-2 and TRBJ2-4, with 9 nucleotides matching TRBD2. CDR3 length: 14 amino acids. Germline V CDR1 and CDR2: SGHTA, FQGNSA. CDR3 nucleotides: TGTGCCAGCTGCTTACCACTAGCGGGCAACATTCAGTACTTC. Encoded protein: CASCLPLAGNIQYF.

The chain links TRBV5-1 to TRBJ1-1; D remains ambiguous. CDR3 length: 15 amino acids. V was trimmed by 0 bases and J by 1 base, leaving 10 bases between them. Looked up from germline, CDR1 is SGHRS and CDR2 is YFSETQ. The CDR3 reads CASSLVLSSNTEAFF. The CDR3 nucleotides read TGCGCCAGCAGCTTGGTCTTGTCTTCGAACACTGAAGCTTTCTTT.

This clonotype was recorded at least ten times. The chain is built from TRBV5-1 and TRBJ2-3; the D gene is possibly TRBD2 (6 bases). Trimming left V 1 base short and J 4 bases short, with 16 bases between. Germline V gives CDR1 SGHRS, CDR2 YFSETQ. The CDR3 runs to 16 residues. This chain's CDR3 is CASSLTSSSGADTQYF. The CDR3 region has the DNA TGCGCCAGCAGCTTGACCAGTTCCTCGGGGGCAGATACGCAGTATTTT.

Worth noting for this clonotype: The germline gene is not matched at one end of the junction; a read error may be the cause. The V call is TRBV27, the J call TRBJ1-5, with a weak D call TRBD1 (5 bases). Germline V lookup: CDR1 MNHEY, CDR2 SMNVEV (reference sequence). There are 14 residues in the CDR3. The chain's CDR3 is CTSRTPGDYQPQHF. CDR3 coding DNA: TGCACCAGCAGGACCCCTGGGGACTATCAGCCCCAGCATTTT.

This clonotype was counted only a few times. The chain is built from TRBV29-1 and TRBJ2-1, with 12 bases lining up with TRBD2. Germline V gene data show CDR1 as SQVTM and CDR2 as ANQGSEA. The V gene end was trimmed by 7 bases and the J gene end by 0 bases; junction bases not matched to a gene: 10. This CDR3 region has 17 residues. For the CDR3, the DNA is TGCAGCGCCCCGGGACTAGCGGGCTTCAGCTCCTACAATGAGCAGTTCTTC. Translation: CSAPGLAGFSSYNEQFF.

This clonotype occurred many times. The V gene is TRBV5-1, the J gene TRBJ2-2, with a tentative D call TRBD2 (6 bases). The CDR3 loop spans 16 amino acids. Trimming removed 0 bases at V and 3 bases at J, with 12 bases between. Germline-derived CDR1 and CDR2 are SGHRS and YFSETQ. CDR3 coding DNA: TGCGCCAGCAGCTTGGGGTTTAGCGGACACACCGGGGAGCTGTTTTTT. Protein sequence: CASSLGFSGHTGELFF.

This clonotype came up many times. This chain connects TRBV6-1 to TRBJ1-2, with D uncertain. Germline assignment: CDR1 MNHNS and CDR2 SASEGT. There are 14 residues in the CDR3. V was cut by 1 base and J by 7 bases, with 13 bases left in between. The CDR3 DNA follows: TGTGCCAGCAGTGAAGTTAGCAGGAGCGGTGGCTACACCTTC. Its protein product is CASSEVSRSGGYTF.

This clonotype was picked up a small number of times. The V gene is TRBV20-1, the J gene TRBJ1-5; D unclear. The CDR3 runs to 12 residues. Trimming removed 5 bases from V and 4 bases from J, with 9 bases in between. Looked up from germline, CDR1 is DFQATT and CDR2 is SNEGSKA (reference sequence). Written as DNA, the CDR3 is TGCAGTGCTCCTCTATCAAATCAGCCCCAGCATTTT. The encoded protein is CSAPLSNQPQHF.

This clonotype was counted between two and nine times. The CDR3 here is CASSQEGGSSSYEQYF. CDR3 nucleotide sequence: TGTGCCAGCAGCCAAGAAGGAGGGTCCAGCTCCTACGAGCAGTACTTC. The rearrangement links TRBV4-2 to TRBJ2-7; maybe TRBD2 (6 bases). V lost 0 bases and J lost 0, with 12 bases in between. Germline assignment: CDR1 LGHNA and CDR2 YNFKEQ. This CDR3 has 16 residues.

This clonotype was found many times. This chain connects TRBV7-2 to TRBJ2-1, with TRBD2 matching over 11 bases. Unmatched junction bases numbered 7, after V lost 3 bases and J lost 9 bases. The germline V gene encodes CDR1 SGHTA and CDR2 FQGNSA. The CDR3 totals 15 residues. The CDR3 is CASSFSGGARGEQFF. The CDR3 region has the DNA TGTGCCAGCAGCTTTAGCGGGGGGGCTCGGGGTGAGCAGTTCTTC.